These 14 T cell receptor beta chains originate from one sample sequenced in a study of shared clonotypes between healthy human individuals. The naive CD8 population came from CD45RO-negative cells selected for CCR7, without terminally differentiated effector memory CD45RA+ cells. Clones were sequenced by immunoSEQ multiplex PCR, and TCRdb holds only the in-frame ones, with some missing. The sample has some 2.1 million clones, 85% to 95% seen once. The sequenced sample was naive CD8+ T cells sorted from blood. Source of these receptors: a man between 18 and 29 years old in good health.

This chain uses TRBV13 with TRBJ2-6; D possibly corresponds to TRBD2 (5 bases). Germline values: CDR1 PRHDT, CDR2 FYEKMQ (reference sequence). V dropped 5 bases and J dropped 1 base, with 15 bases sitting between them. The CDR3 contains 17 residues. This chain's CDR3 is CASSRGLLESGANVLTF. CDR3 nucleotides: TGTGCCAGCAGCCGCGGACTGTTGGAATCTGGGGCCAACGTCCTGACTTTC.

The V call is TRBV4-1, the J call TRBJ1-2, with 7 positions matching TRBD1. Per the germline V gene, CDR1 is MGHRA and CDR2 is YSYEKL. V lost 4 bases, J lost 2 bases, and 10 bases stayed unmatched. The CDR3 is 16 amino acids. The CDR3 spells CASSPWTGSLNYGYTF. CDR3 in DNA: TGCGCCAGCAGCCCCTGGACAGGCTCCCTCAACTATGGCTACACCTTC.

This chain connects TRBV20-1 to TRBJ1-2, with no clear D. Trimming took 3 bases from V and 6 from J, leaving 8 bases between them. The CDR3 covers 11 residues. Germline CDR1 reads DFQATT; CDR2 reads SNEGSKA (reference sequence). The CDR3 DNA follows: TGCAGTGCTAGTCGAGCAGATGGCTACACCTTC. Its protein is CSASRADGYTF.

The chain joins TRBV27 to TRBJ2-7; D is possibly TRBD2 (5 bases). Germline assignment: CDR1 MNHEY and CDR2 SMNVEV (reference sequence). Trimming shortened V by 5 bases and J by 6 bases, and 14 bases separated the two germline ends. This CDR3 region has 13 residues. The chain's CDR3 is CASSTTKGPEQYF. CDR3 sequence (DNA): TGTGCCAGCAGTACGACTAAAGGACCCGAGCAGTACTTC.

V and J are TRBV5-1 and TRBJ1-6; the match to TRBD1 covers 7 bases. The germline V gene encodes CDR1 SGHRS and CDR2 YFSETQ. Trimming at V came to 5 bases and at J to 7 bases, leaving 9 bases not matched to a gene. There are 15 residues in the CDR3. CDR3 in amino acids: CASRVFETGNSPLHF. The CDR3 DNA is TGCGCCAGCAGGGTGTTCGAGACAGGGAATTCACCCCTCCACTTT.

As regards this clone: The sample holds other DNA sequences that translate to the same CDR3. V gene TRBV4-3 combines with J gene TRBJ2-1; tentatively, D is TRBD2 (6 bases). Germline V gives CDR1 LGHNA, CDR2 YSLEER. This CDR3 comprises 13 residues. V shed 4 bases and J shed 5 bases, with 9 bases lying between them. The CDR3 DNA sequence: TGCGCCAGCAGCCCGGGACTTGACAATGAGCAGTTCTTC. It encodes CASSPGLDNEQFF.

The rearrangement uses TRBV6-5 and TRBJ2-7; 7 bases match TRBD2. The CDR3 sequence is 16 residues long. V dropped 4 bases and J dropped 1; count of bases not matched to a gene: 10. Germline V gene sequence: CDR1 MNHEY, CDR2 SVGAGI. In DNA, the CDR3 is TGTGCCAGCAGTTGGGCTAGCGGCAAGTTTTCCTACGAGCAGTACTTC. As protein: CASSWASGKFSYEQYF.

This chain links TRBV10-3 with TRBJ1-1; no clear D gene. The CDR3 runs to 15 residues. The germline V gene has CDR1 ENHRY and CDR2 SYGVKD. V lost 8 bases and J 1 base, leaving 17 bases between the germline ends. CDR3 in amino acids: CAIGEGYRANTEAFF. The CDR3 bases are TGTGCCATCGGGGAGGGCTATAGGGCGAACACTGAAGCTTTCTTT.

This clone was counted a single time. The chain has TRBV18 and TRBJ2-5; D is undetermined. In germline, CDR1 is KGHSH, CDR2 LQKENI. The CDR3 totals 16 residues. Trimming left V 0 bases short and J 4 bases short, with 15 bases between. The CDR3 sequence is CASSPPPAGPGETQYF. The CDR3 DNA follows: TGTGCCAGCTCACCACCCCCCGCCGGGCCGGGAGAGACCCAGTACTTC.

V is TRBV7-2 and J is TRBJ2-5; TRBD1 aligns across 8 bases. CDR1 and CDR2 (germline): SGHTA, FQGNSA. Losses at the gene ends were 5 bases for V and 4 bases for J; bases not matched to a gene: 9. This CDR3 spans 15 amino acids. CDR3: CASSLPWTGTETQYF. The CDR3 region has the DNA TGTGCCAGCAGCCTTCCCTGGACAGGGACAGAGACCCAGTACTTC.

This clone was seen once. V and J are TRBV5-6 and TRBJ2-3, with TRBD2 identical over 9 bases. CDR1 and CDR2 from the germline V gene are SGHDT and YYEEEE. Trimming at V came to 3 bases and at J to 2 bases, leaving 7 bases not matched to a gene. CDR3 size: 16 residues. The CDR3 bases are TGTGCCAGCAGCTCCACGACTAGCGGAAACACAGATACGCAGTATTTT. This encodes CASSSTTSGNTDTQYF.

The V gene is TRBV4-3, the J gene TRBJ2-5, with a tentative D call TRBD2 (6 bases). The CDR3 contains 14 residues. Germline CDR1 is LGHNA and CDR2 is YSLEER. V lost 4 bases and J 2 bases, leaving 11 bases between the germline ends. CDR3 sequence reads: CASSPDSGQETQYF. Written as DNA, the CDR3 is TGCGCCAGCAGCCCCGATAGCGGTCAAGAGACCCAGTACTTC.

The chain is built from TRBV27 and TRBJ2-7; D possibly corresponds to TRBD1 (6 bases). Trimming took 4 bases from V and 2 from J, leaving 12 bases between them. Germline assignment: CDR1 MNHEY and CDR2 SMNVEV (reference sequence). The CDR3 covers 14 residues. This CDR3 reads CASSSWDNTYEQYF. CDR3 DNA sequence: TGTGCCAGCAGTTCATGGGACAATACCTACGAGCAGTACTTC.

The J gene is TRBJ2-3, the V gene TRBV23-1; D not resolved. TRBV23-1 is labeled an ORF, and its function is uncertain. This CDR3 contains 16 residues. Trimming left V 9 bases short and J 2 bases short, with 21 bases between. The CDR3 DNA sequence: TGCGCCAGTCCAAAGGAAAATAAGGGATACACAGATACGCAGTATTTT. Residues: CASPKENKGYTDTQYF.